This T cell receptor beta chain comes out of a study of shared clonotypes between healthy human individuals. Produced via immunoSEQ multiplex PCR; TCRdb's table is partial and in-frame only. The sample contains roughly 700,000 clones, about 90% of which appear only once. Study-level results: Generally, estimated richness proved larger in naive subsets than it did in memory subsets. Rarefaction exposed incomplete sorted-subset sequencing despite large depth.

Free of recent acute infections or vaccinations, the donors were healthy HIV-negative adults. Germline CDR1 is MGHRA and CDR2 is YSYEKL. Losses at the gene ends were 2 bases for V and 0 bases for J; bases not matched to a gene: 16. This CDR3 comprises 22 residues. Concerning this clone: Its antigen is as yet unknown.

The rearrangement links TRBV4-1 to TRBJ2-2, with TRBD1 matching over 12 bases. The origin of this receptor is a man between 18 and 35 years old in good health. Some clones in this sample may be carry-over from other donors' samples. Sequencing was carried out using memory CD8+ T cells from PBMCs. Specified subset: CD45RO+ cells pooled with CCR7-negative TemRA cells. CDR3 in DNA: TGCGCCAGCAGCCAATATCCGGGACAGGGGGCGAGTACGACCTCGAACACCGGGGAGCTGTTTTTT. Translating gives CASSQYPGQGASTTSNTGELFF.